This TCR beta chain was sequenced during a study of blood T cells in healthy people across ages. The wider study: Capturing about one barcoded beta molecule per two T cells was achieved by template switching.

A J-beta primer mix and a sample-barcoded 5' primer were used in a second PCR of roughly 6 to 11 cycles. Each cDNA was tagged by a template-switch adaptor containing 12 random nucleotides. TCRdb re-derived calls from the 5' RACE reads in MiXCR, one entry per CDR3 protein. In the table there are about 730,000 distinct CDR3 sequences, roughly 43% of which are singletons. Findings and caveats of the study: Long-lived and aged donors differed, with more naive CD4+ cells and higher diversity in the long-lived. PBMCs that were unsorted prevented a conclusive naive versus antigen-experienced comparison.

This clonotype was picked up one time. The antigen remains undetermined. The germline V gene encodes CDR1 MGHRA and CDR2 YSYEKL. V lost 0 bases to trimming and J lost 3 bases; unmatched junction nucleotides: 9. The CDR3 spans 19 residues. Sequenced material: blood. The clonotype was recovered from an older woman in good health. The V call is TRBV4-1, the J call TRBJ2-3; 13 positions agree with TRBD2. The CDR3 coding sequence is TGCGCCAGCAGCCAAGAATCAGGACTAGCGGGGGTGGGGACAGATACGCAGTATTTT. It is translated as CASSQESGLAGVGTDTQYF.